The clone carrying this T cell receptor (beta chain) was detected only a few times. Its cognate antigen is unknown. A single heparinised draw of approximately 110 mL on average was taken per donor. This specimen belongs to a study of beta chain features in type 1 diabetes. The study's findings and limits: Type 1 diabetes patients had TCRB CDR3s that were shorter (moderately but significantly so) in all four CD4+ subsets. There was no resolution here of whether HLA type influences TCRB rearrangement.

The trim removed 1 base at V and 4 bases at J, leaving 10 bases unmatched. Germline V gene lookup returns CDR1 SGHRS and CDR2 YFSETQ. The CDR3 totals 16 residues. All of the isolated RNA was reverse transcribed, so expressed TCRB transcripts were sequenced. Data came from immunoSEQ multiplex PCR; TCRdb stores just in-frame clones and leaves some out. The sample includes hundreds of thousands of clones, roughly 12% of them seen just once. Specimen: naive CD4+ T cells from blood. The source is a man aged 18-30 years in good health. The chain couples TRBV5-1 to TRBJ1-1, with 7 bases lining up with TRBD1. CDR3 sequence (DNA): TGCGCCAGCAGCTTGCCACAGGGGCGGGAGGCCACTGAAGCTTTCTTT. As protein: CASSLPQGREATEAFF.